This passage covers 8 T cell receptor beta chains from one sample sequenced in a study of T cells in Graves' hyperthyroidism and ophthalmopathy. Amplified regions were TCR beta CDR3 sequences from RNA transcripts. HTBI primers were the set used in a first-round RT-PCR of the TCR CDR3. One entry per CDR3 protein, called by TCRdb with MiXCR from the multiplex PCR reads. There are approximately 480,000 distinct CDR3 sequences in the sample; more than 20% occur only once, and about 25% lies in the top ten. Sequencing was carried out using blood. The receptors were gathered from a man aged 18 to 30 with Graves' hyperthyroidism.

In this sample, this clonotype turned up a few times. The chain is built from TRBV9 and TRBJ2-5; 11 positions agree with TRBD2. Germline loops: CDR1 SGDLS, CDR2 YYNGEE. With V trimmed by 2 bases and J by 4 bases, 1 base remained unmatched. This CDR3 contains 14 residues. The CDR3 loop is CASSVTSGGETQYF. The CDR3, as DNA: TGTGCCAGCAGCGTCACTAGCGGGGGAGAGACCCAGTACTTC.

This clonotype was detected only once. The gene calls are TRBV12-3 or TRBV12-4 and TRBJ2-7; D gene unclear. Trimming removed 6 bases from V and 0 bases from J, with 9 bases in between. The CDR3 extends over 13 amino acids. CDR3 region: CASREASSYEQYF. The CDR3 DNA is TGTGCCAGCAGGGAAGCGAGCTCCTACGAGCAGTACTTC.

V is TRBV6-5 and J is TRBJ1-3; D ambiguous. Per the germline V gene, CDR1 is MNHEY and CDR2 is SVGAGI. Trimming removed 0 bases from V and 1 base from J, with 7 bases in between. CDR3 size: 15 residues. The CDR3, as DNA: TGTGCCAGCAGTTACTCGATGGTATCTGGAAACACCATATATTTT. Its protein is CASSYSMVSGNTIYF.

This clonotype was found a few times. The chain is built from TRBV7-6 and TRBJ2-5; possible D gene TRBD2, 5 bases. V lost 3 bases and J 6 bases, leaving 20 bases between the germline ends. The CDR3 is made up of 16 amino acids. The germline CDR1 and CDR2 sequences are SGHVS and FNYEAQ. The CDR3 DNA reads TGTGCCAGCAGCTTTAGCCTAGCCCATTCAAGAAAGACCCAGTACTTC. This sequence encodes CASSFSLAHSRKTQYF.

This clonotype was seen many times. The DNA for the CDR3 is TGTGCCAGCAGTTACTCCCGGGACAGGGGGCAGACCCAGTACTTC. Protein sequence: CASSYSRDRGQTQYF. The chain joins TRBV6-5 to TRBJ2-5; the match to TRBD1 covers 12 bases. Losses at the gene ends were 0 bases for V and 6 bases for J; bases not matched to a gene: 2. The length of the CDR3 is 15 residues. Looked up from germline, CDR1 is MNHEY and CDR2 is SVGAGI.

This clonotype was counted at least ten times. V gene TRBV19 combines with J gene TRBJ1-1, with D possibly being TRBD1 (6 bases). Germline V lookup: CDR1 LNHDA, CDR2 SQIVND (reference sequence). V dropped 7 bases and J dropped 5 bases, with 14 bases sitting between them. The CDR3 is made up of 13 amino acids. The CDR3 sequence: CASTWGGPTEAFF. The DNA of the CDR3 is TGTGCCAGTACCTGGGGGGGGCCAACTGAAGCTTTCTTT.

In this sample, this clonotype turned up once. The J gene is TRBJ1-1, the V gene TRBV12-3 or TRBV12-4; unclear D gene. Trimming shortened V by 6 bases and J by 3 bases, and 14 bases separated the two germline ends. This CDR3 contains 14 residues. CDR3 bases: TGTGCCAGCAGCCCCGGGTCAAGGTACACTGAAGCTTTCTTT. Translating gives CASSPGSRYTEAFF.

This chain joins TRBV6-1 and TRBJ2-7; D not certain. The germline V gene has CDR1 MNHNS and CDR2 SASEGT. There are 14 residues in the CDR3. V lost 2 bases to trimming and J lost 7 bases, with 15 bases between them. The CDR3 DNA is TGTGCCAGCAGTGAATTGGACCTGTTAAGGGAGCAGTACTTC. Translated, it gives CASSELDLLREQYF.